This T cell receptor beta chain originates from a study of cytomegalovirus exposure and HLA in healthy donors. In the PCR, 60 Vbeta and 13 Jbeta primers were used. Here immunoSEQ multiplex PCR was the method, and the copy in TCRdb shows in-frame clones only, minus some. Of approximately 170,000 clones detected, more than 80% appear once; the ten largest clones hold over 0.65%. General study findings and limits: Differences between HLA loci emerged in a later analysis of TCR association rates, with DRB1 most and HLA-C fewest. Later on, a genetic analysis was performed. It linked a missense variant in DCLRE1C with V- and J-gene trimming of TCR beta.

About this clone itself: What it recognizes is unknown.

Specimen: PBMCs. The receptor was isolated from a woman between 18 and 30 years old in good health and CMV-seronegative.

This CDR3 reads CASSEWGQASPLHF. CDR3 DNA sequence: TGTGCCAGCAGTGAGTGGGGACAGGCCTCACCCCTCCACTTT. This chain connects TRBV6-1 to TRBJ1-6; 8 bases are shared with TRBD1. CDR3 size: 14 residues. Trimming cost V 3 bases and J 10 bases; bases outside gene matches: 5. Germline V lookup: CDR1 MNHNS, CDR2 SASEGT.